These 3 T cell receptor beta chains share one sample of origin, sequenced in a study of post-analysis software for immune sequencing data. Every TCR beta cDNA library bore unique molecular identifiers. One entry per CDR3 protein, called by TCRdb with MiXCR from the PCR reads. The data contain 700,000 to 800,000 distinct CDR3 sequences, just under 30% of them singletons. Study-wide results and caveats: Several TRBV segments (TRBV5-6, TRBV5-1 and TRBV20-1 among them) occurred more frequently in patients than in controls.

Their antigen targets remain unknown. Sequenced: blood. These receptors all come from a girl between 10 and 17 years old with multiple sclerosis.

Turning to this clonotype: No conserved phenylalanine or tryptophan is present at the end of the CDR3, so a read error is the likely explanation. V gene TRBV20-1 combines with J gene TRBJ2-5, with 9 nucleotides matching TRBD1. CDR1 is DFQATT, CDR2 SNEGSKA, per germline (reference sequence). This CDR3 is 16 amino acids long. J lost 0 bases, V lost 4 bases, and 9 bases had no gene match. CDR3 loop: CSATNYRDRDQETQYC. The CDR3 DNA reads as TGCAGTGCTACAAATTACCGGGACAGGGACCAAGAGACCCAGTACTGC.

The V and J genes are TRBV28 and TRBJ2-6; the D gene is possibly TRBD1 (5 bases). V was trimmed by 4 bases and J by 1 base, leaving 11 bases between them. The germline gives CDR1 MDHEN, CDR2 SYDVKM. The CDR3 runs to 16 residues. CDR3 in DNA: TGTGCCAGCAGTTCCAGGGAAATTTCTGGGGCCAACGTCCTGACTTTC. This codes for CASSSREISGANVLTF. Variable domain in full (rest from reference TRBV28 and TRBJ2-6): DVKVTQSSRYLVKRTGEKVFLECVQDMDHENMFWYRQDPGLGLRLIYFSYDVKMKEKGDIPEGYSVSREKKERFSLILESASTNQTSMYLCASSSREISGANVLTFGAGSRLTVL.

This rearrangement joins TRBV12-3 or TRBV12-4 to TRBJ1-6, with D unresolved. The V end lost 7 bases, the J end lost 0 bases, and 10 bases lay between the germline ends. This CDR3 is built from 15 residues. The CDR3 reads CASISGSSYNSPLHF. The CDR3 coding sequence is TGTGCCAGCATTTCGGGAAGCTCCTATAATTCACCCCTCCACTTT.